Sequencing of this TCR beta chain was carried out in a study of human T cells and chemical hapten exposure. The study's findings and limits: Controls had significantly fewer large CDR3 similarity clusters than were formed by expanded TCRs.

MiXCR was run by TCRdb on the RACE reads, yielding one entry per CDR3 protein. Of around 260,000 distinct CDR3 sequences in the sample, 7.5% to 9% were seen once. This clonotype was counted a few times. The target antigen is unknown. The CDR3 covers 14 residues. Germline loops: CDR1 SGHDT, CDR2 YYEEEE. After removal of 4 bases from V and 8 bases from J, the junction contained 8 bases not matched to a gene. Regarding time point: pre-sensitization, week 0. This sample's treatment: therapeutic diphenylcyclopropenone sensitization with weekly scalp DPC. The sequencing here drew on whole blood, taken in connection with sensitization to the hapten diphenylcyclopropenone (DPC). This clonotype originated in a woman between 40 and 55 years old with alopecia areata. Some clones in this sample may be carry-over from other donors' samples. The rearrangement links TRBV5-6 to TRBJ1-4; TRBD1 matches at 7 bases. The CDR3: CASSPTGEEEKLFF. Written as DNA, the CDR3 is TGTGCCAGCAGCCCAACAGGGGAGGAGGAAAAACTGTTTTTT. The full variable domain, its missing parts supplied by reference TRBV5-6 and TRBJ1-4, is DAGVTQSPTHLIKTRGQQVTLRCSPKSGHDTVSWYQQALGQGPQFIFQYYEEEERQRGNFPDRFSGHQFPNYSSELNVNALLLGDSALYLCASSPTGEEEKLFFGSGTQLSVL.